The 27 T cell receptor beta chains reported below all come from one sample, sequenced in a study of blood T cell repertoires in COVID-19. Clones were sequenced by immunoSEQ multiplex PCR, and TCRdb holds only the in-frame ones, with some missing. The profile covers 300,000 or so clones, with around 87% appearing a single time and 1% taken by the ten largest. The sequenced sample was peripheral blood. Receptor source: a man aged 50 to 59 with active or convalescent COVID-19.

The V call is TRBV5-1, the J call TRBJ2-7; tentative D call: TRBD1 (5 bases). The V end lost 2 bases, the J end lost 0 bases, and 9 bases lay between the germline ends. Germline-derived CDR1 and CDR2 are SGHRS and YFSETQ. CDR3 length: 14 residues. Written as DNA, the CDR3 is TGCGCCAGCAGCTTACAGGTGAGCTCCTACGAGCAGTACTTC. It yields the protein CASSLQVSSYEQYF.

The J gene is TRBJ1-6, the V gene TRBV6-2 or TRBV6-3; no firm D call. This CDR3 has 14 residues. Germline CDR1 MNHEY, CDR2 SVGEGT. Trimming cost V 2 bases and J 3 bases, with 5 bases left between them. The CDR3 sequence: CASSYGSYNSPLHF. CDR3 in DNA: TGTGCCAGCAGTTACGGCAGCTATAATTCACCCCTCCACTTT.

The chain recombines TRBV25-1 with TRBJ2-3, with 9 nucleotides matching TRBD2. Per the germline V gene, CDR1 is MGHDK and CDR2 is SYGVNS. V dropped 6 bases and J dropped 2; count of bases not matched to a gene: 3. The CDR3 is 14 amino acids. In DNA form, the CDR3 reads TGTGCCAGCAGCTCTAGCGGGGACACAGATACGCAGTATTTT. Translating gives CASSSSGDTDTQYF.

This chain uses TRBV5-1 with TRBJ1-1, with D unclear. Germline-derived CDR1 and CDR2 are SGHRS and YFSETQ. Trimming stripped 0 bases from V and 4 bases from J, with 7 bases between. The CDR3 runs 13 residues. CDR3 in DNA: TGCGCCAGCAGCTTGGGCACGGGCACTGAAGCTTTCTTT. It translates to CASSLGTGTEAFF.

On this clone: Within the sample, other DNA sequences also encode this same CDR3. V gene TRBV28 combines with J gene TRBJ1-2; D gene uncertain. V lost 2 bases and J 4 bases, leaving 8 bases between the germline ends. Germline assignment: CDR1 MDHEN and CDR2 SYDVKM. The CDR3 loop spans 13 amino acids. CDR3 coding DNA: TGTGCCAGCAGTTTAATCGGGTCCTATGGCTACACCTTC. The encoded protein is CASSLIGSYGYTF.

V gene TRBV15 combines with J gene TRBJ2-5; perhaps TRBD1 as D (5 bases). This CDR3 is built from 13 residues. Per the germline V gene, CDR1 is LNHNV and CDR2 is YYDKDF (reference sequence). The V end lost 2 bases, the J end lost 2 bases, and 6 bases lay between the germline ends. In DNA form, the CDR3 reads TGTGCCACCAGCAGACAGGGTCAAGAGACCCAGTACTTC. It yields the protein CATSRQGQETQYF. Drawing the rest from reference TRBV15 and TRBJ2-5, the complete variable domain is DAMVIQNPRYQVTQFGKPVTLSCSQTLNHNVMYWYQQKSSQAPKLLFHYYDKDFNNEADTPDNFQSRRPNTSFCFLDIRSPGLGDTAMYLCATSRQGQETQYFGPGTRLLVL.

This chain links TRBV2 with TRBJ1-2; D remains ambiguous. Germline V gene lookup returns CDR1 SNHLY and CDR2 FYNNEI. This CDR3 comprises 14 residues. V shed 5 bases and J shed 1 base, with 11 bases lying between them. The CDR3 DNA follows: TGTGCCAGCAGTAGAGACACTTTTAACTATGGCTACACCTTC. As protein: CASSRDTFNYGYTF.

CDR3 sequence: CASSVVLDSETYGYTF. The CDR3 DNA reads TGTGCCAGTAGTGTCGTGTTGGACAGCGAAACCTATGGCTACACCTTC. V gene TRBV19 combines with J gene TRBJ1-2; D is perhaps TRBD1 (6 bases). The length of the CDR3 is 16 residues. V lost 5 bases, J lost 4 bases, and 20 bases lay in between. Germline CDR1 is LNHDA and CDR2 is SQIVND (reference sequence).

The chain joins TRBV10-3 to TRBJ2-7, with D possibly TRBD1 on 5 matching bases. The V end lost 2 bases, the J end lost 0 bases, and 8 bases lay between the germline ends. The CDR3 sequence is 14 residues long. Germline CDR1 is ENHRY and CDR2 is SYGVKD. Written as DNA, the CDR3 is TGTGCCATCAGTGAGGAAAGGGGCTCCTACGAGCAGTACTTC. Its translation is CAISEERGSYEQYF.

The chain has TRBV6-4 and TRBJ1-3; TRBD1 might be the D (6 bases). The CDR3 loop spans 17 amino acids. Germline values: CDR1 MRHNA, CDR2 SNTAGT. The ends were cut back, 6 bases at V and 6 bases at J, with 24 bases in the middle. The CDR3 DNA sequence: TGTGCCAGCAGGGCAAGGGGGGGGCTCGCCTTCTTAAACACCATATATTTT. This encodes CASRARGGLAFLNTIYF.

The chain carries TRBV6-4 and TRBJ1-1, with D possibly being TRBD1 (6 bases). Trimming pared 3 bases from V and 3 bases from J, leaving 8 bases between. The germline V gene encodes CDR1 MRHNA and CDR2 SNTAGT. This CDR3 is built from 13 residues. CDR3: CASSENRDTEAFF. The CDR3 nucleotides are TGTGCCAGCAGTGAAAACAGGGACACTGAAGCTTTCTTT.

This clone has just a few counts. The chain has TRBV27 and TRBJ2-1, with 7 bases aligning to TRBD2. From germline, CDR1 is MNHEY and CDR2 SMNVEV (reference sequence). There are 12 residues in the CDR3. Germline trimming cut 6 bases from V and 8 bases from J; bases unmatched to any gene: 4. CDR3 in DNA: TGTGCCAGCAGCGGTGGGGGGGATGAGCAGTTCTTC. Residues: CASSGGGDEQFF.

The chain carries TRBV5-1 and TRBJ1-2, with a weak D call TRBD1 (5 bases). Trimming took 0 bases from V and 7 from J, leaving 13 bases between them. Germline-derived CDR1 and CDR2 are SGHRS and YFSETQ. CDR3 length: 14 amino acids. CDR3 DNA: TGCGCCAGCAGCTTGGGGCAGGGAATCAGTGGCTACACCTTC. Protein: CASSLGQGISGYTF.

This clone was observed once. The genes are TRBV6-5 and TRBJ2-1, with a possible D match to TRBD1 (5 bases). The CDR3 length is 14 residues. Germline V gene lookup returns CDR1 MNHEY and CDR2 SVGAGI. V was cut by 5 bases and J by 5 bases, with 13 bases left in between. CDR3 DNA: TGTGCCAGCAGTAAAAAGACAGTGAACAATGAGCAGTTCTTC. Its translation is CASSKKTVNNEQFF.

The chain employs TRBV2 and TRBJ1-5, with D tentatively TRBD1 (5 bases). Germline CDR1 and CDR2: SNHLY and FYNNEI. Between the trimmed V and J ends, which lost 7 bases and 3 bases, there was a span of 10 bases. This CDR3 has 13 amino acids. CDR3 nucleotide sequence: TGTGCCAGCACGGGGGAGGTCAATCAGCCCCAGCATTTT. Its protein is CASTGEVNQPQHF.

The chain uses TRBV11-2 and TRBJ2-7; D gene ambiguous. V lost 0 bases and J 2 bases, leaving 5 bases between the germline ends. This CDR3 is built from 13 residues. Per the germline V gene, CDR1 is SGHAT and CDR2 is FQNNGV. Here the CDR3 reads CASSLDGAYEQYF. CDR3 nucleotide sequence: TGTGCCAGCAGCTTAGATGGAGCCTACGAGCAGTACTTC.

The chain links TRBV6-5 to TRBJ1-5; a weak D match, TRBD1 (5 bases). The CDR3 runs 14 residues. In germline, CDR1 is MNHEY, CDR2 SVGAGI. Trimming took off 8 bases at V and 3 bases at J, with 14 bases between the two ends. DNA of the CDR3: TGTGCCAGCTCTTACGACAGCTACAATCAGCCCCAGCATTTT. This sequence encodes CASSYDSYNQPQHF.

The chain links TRBV5-4 to TRBJ1-6; D is perhaps TRBD1 (5 bases). The ends were cut back, 6 bases at V and 8 bases at J, with 12 bases in the middle. Germline CDR1 reads SGHNT; CDR2 reads YYREEE (reference sequence). The CDR3 extends over 13 amino acids. CDR3: CASTRDFDSPLHF. DNA for the CDR3: TGTGCCAGCACCAGGGATTTTGATTCACCCCTCCACTTT.

This sequence joins TRBV4-2 and TRBJ2-6; possible D gene TRBD2, 6 bases. The CDR3 spans 18 residues. V lost 4 bases and J lost 0, with 16 bases in between. The germline CDR1 and CDR2 sequences are LGHNA and YNFKEQ. CDR3 coding DNA: TGTGCCAGCAGCCGAATTATACGGGGGAGCTCTGGGGCCAACGTCCTGACTTTC. Residues: CASSRIIRGSSGANVLTF.

This clone was observed once. The V call is TRBV6-5, the J call TRBJ1-1, with 11 bases fitting TRBD1. CDR1 and CDR2 (germline): MNHEY, SVGAGI. V lost 10 bases to trimming and J lost 11 bases; unmatched junction nucleotides: 6. The CDR3 consists of 11 residues. The CDR3 coding sequence is TGTGCCACCGGACAGGGGGCTGGTGCTTTCTTT. Its protein is CATGQGAGAFF.

The gene calls are TRBV5-1 and TRBJ2-5; 7 bases are shared with TRBD1. CDR3 length equals 15 residues. From germline, CDR1 is SGHRS and CDR2 YFSETQ. The J segment lost 2 bases and the V segment lost 5 bases, leaving 9 bases of the junction unmatched. The chain's CDR3 is CASRPLGTAQETQYF. The CDR3 nucleotides read TGCGCCAGCAGGCCTCTTGGGACAGCACAAGAGACCCAGTACTTC.

The rearrangement uses TRBV18 and TRBJ1-4, with TRBD1 matching 7 bases. The germline V gene encodes CDR1 KGHSH and CDR2 LQKENI. The CDR3 has 15 residues. V was pared by 2 bases and J by 8 bases, with 8 bases of the junction left unmatched. The CDR3 region is CASSPNDRVSEKLFF. CDR3 sequence (DNA): TGTGCCAGCTCACCAAACGACAGGGTGTCGGAAAAACTGTTTTTT. The full variable domain, with the rest looked up from reference TRBV18 and TRBJ1-4, is NAGVMQNPRHLVRRRGQEARLRCSPMKGHSHVYWYRQLPEEGLKFMVYLQKENIIDESGMPKERFSAEFPKEGPSILRIQQVVRGDSAAYFCASSPNDRVSEKLFFGSGTQLSVL.

The chain employs TRBV3-1 (or the pseudogene TRBV3-2) and TRBJ2-7, with 12 bases matching TRBD1. Per germline, CDR1 LGHDT and CDR2 YNNKEL (reference sequence). Trimming removed 2 bases from V and 6 bases from J; junction bases left unmatched: 5. This CDR3 is 15 amino acids long. As DNA, the CDR3 is TGTGCCAGCAGCCAAACCGGGACAGGGGGCAGCGAGCAGTACTTC. This gives the protein CASSQTGTGGSEQYF.

The chain is built from TRBV10-2 and TRBJ2-3, with TRBD1 as a possible D gene (5 bases). CDR3 size: 14 residues. The germline CDR1 and CDR2 sequences are WSHSY and SAAADI. Trimming pared 6 bases from V and 6 bases from J, leaving 16 bases between. As DNA, the CDR3 is TGCGCCAGCAGCAGACAGCCTGAGTACGATACGCAGTATTTT. It is translated as CASSRQPEYDTQYF.

The rearrangement joins TRBV7-2 to TRBJ2-1, with D possibly matching TRBD2 (6 bases). This CDR3 is built from 16 residues. In germline, CDR1 is SGHTA, CDR2 FQGNSA. V was shortened by 5 bases and J by 3 bases, with 17 bases between the two germline ends. CDR3 sequence reads: CASSTEVGGGYNEQFF. CDR3 nucleotide sequence: TGTGCCAGCAGCACAGAGGTCGGGGGAGGCTACAATGAGCAGTTCTTC.

This sequence joins TRBV4-1 and TRBJ2-7; 9 bases are shared with TRBD1. Germline CDR1 and CDR2: MGHRA and YSYEKL. Trimming cost V 5 bases and J 6 bases; bases outside gene matches: 11. This CDR3 is 15 amino acids long. Written as DNA, the CDR3 is TGCGCCAGCAGCGTTCCCGGGACAGGGTCGTTCGAGCAGTACTTC. Its protein is CASSVPGTGSFEQYF.

The V call is TRBV28, the J call TRBJ1-3, with D maybe TRBD1 (6 bases). CDR3 length: 15 amino acids. The germline CDR1 and CDR2 sequences are MDHEN and SYDVKM. Trimming left V 7 bases short and J 0 bases short, with 13 bases between. The CDR3 region has the DNA TGTGCCAGCACCACAGGGAGCACCTCTGGAAACACCATATATTTT. It codes for CASTTGSTSGNTIYF.